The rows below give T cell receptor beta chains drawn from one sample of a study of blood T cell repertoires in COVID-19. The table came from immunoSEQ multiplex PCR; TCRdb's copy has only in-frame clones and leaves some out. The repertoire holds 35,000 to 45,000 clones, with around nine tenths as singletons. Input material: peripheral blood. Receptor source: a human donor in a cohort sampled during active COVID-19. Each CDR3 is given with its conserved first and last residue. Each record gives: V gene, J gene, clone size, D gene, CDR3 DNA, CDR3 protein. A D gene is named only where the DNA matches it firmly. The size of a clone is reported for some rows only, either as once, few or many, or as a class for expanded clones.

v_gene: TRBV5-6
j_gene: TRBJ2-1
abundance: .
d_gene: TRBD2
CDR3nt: TGTGCCAGCAGCGTCACTAGCGGGGACAATGAGCAGTTCTTC
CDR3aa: CASSVTSGDNEQFF

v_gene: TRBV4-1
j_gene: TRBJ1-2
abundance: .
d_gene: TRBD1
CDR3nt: TGCGCCAGCAGCCTCACAGGGGGCCCTAACTATGGCTACACCTTC
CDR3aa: CASSLTGGPNYGYTF

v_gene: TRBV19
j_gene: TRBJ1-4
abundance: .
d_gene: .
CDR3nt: TGTGCCAGTGGACGTTTGGACAGCAATGAAAAACTGTTTTTT
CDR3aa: CASGRLDSNEKLFF

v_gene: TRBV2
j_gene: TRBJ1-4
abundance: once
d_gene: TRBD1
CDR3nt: TGTGCCAGCAGTTCGGGTCAGGGGGAATTTAATGAAAAACTGTTTTTT
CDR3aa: CASSSGQGEFNEKLFF

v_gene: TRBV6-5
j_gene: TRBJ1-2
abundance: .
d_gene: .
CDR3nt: TGTGCCAGCAGTTACTCTGGGGAGGAGAACTATGGCTACACCTTC
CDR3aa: CASSYSGEENYGYTF

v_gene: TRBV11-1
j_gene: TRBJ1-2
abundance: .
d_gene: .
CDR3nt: TGTGCCAGCAGCCCTGGGGGGATTGGTGGCTACACCTTC
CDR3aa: CASSPGGIGGYTF

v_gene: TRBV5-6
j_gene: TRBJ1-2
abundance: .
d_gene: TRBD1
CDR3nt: TGTGCCAGCAGCCCTCGACAGGGGGCGCAGAACTATGGCTACACCTTC
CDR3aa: CASSPRQGAQNYGYTF

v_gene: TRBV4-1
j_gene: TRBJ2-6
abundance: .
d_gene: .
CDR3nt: TGCGCCAGCAGCAAAATCGGACAGCCACGCTCCTCTGGGGCCAACGTCCTGACTTTC
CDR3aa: CASSKIGQPRSSGANVLTF

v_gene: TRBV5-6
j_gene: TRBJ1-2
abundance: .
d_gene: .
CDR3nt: TGTGCCAGCAGCCCGATCGACAGGCTGCTCTATGGCTACACCTTC
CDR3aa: CASSPIDRLLYGYTF

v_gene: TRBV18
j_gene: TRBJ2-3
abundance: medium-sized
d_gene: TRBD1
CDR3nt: TGTGCCAGCTCAGGGGACAGGGTCACAGATACGCAGTATTTT
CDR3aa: CASSGDRVTDTQYF

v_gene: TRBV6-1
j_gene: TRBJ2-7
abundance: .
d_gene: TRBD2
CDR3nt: TGTGCCAGCAGTGAAGGGATAGCGGGGGTCCCCTACGAGCAGTACTTC
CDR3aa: CASSEGIAGVPYEQYF

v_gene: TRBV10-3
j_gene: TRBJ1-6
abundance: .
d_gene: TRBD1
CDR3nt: TGTGCCATCAAGGAGACAGGGAGTTATAATTCACCCCTCCACTTT
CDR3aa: CAIKETGSYNSPLHF

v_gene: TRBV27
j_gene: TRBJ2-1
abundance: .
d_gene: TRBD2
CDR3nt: TGTGCCAGCATAGGGACTAGCGGTACCAATGAGCAGTTCTTC
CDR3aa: CASIGTSGTNEQFF

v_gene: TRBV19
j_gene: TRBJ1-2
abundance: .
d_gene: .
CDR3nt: TGTGCCAGTAGTATAGAACAGGGCGGCTACACCTTC
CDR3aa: CASSIEQGGYTF

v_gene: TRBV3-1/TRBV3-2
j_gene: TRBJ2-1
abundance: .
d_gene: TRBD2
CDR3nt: TGTGCCAGCAGCCAAACGGGACTAGCGGCTTCCTACAATGAGCAGTTCTTC
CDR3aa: CASSQTGLAASYNEQFF

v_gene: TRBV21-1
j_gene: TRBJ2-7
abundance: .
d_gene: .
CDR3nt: TGTGCCAGCCCTCGGGAGGGAATATACGAGCAGTACTTC
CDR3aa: CASPREGIYEQYF

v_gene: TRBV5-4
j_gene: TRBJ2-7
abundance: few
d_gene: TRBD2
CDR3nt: TGTGCCAGCAGTTATGAAGCGGGGGACTACGAGCAGTACTTC
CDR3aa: CASSYEAGDYEQYF

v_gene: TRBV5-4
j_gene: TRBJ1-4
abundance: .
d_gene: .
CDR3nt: TGTGCCAGCAGCCTGGGAGTAGCAACTAATGAAAAACTGTTTTTT
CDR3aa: CASSLGVATNEKLFF

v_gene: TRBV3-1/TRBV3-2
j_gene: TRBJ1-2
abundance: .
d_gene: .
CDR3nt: TGTGCCAGCAGAGCGACAGAAATCTATGGCTACACCTTC
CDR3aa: CASRATEIYGYTF

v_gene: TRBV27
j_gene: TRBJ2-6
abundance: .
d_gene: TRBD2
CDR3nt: TGTGCCAGCAGATCCGGGACTAGCGGGGGGGCAGGTGGGGCCAACGTCCTGACTTTC
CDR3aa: CASRSGTSGGAGGANVLTF

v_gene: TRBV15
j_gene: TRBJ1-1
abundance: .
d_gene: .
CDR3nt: TGTGCACACCGGAACACTGAAGCTTTCTTT
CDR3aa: CAHRNTEAFF

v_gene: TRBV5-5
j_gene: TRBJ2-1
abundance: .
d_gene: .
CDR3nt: TGTGCCAGCAGCTTTCGTCCGTACTCCTACAATGAGCAGTTCTTC
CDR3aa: CASSFRPYSYNEQFF

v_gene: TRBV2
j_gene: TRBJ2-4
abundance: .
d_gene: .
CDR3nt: TGTGCCAGCAGTCCTCAGTCGGAGATAAACATTCAGTACTTC
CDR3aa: CASSPQSEINIQYF

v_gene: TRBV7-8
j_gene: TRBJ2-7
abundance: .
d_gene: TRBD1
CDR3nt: TGTGCCAGCAGCTCGAGGACAGGGCGCTCCTACGAGCAGTACTTC
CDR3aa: CASSSRTGRSYEQYF

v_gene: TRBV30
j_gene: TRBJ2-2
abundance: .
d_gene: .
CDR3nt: TGTGCCTGGAGGAAGGAAGGGGGGGACACCGGGGAGCTGTTTTTT
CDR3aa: CAWRKEGGDTGELFF

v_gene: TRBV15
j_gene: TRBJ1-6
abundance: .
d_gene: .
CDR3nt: TGTGCCACCAGCAGAGAAGCGAGGACACCCCTCCACTTT
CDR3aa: CATSREARTPLHF

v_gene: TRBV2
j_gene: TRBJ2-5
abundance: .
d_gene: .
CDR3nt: TGTGCCAGCAGTCGGGACTCTTCAAACCGAGAGACCCAGTACTTC
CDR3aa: CASSRDSSNRETQYF

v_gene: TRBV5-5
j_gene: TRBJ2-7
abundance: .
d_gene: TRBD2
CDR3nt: TGTGCCAGCAGCTTGCGGGGCCCGCTGGGACTAGCGGGGAGCGAGCAGTACTTC
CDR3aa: CASSLRGPLGLAGSEQYF

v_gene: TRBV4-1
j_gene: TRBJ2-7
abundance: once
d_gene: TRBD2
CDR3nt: TGCGCCAGCAGCCAAGATTCCTATAGCGGGGGGGCCTTCGACGAGCAGTACTTC
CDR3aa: CASSQDSYSGGAFDEQYF

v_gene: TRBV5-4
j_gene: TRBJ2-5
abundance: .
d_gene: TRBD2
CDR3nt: TGTGCCAGCAGCAACCTAGCGGGGGGAAAGACCCAGTACTTC
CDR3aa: CASSNLAGGKTQYF

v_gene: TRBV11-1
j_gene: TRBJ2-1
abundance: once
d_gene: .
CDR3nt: TGTGCCAGCAGCTTGGGGTTCCAGGGATCCTACAATGAGCAGTTCTTC
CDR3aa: CASSLGFQGSYNEQFF